A selection of T cell receptor beta chains follows, all from one sample in a study of cytomegalovirus exposure and HLA in healthy donors. Clones were sequenced by immunoSEQ multiplex PCR, and TCRdb holds only the in-frame ones, with some missing. The sample includes roughly 200,000 clones, 70% to 85% of them seen just once. Sequenced input: PBMCs. These receptors all stem from a woman aged 40 to 49 in good health and CMV-seronegative. The CDR3 runs from the conserved cysteine through the conserved F or W. D genes are given only for firm matches. Only some rows state a clone size, as once, few, many or a class for expanded clones.

15	TRBV29-1	TRBD2	TRBJ2-1	-	TGCAGCGTTGAAGATACCGGTGTGGGGGGGAATGAGCAGTTCTTC	CSVEDTGVGGNEQFF
15	TRBV6-5	TRBD1	TRBJ1-5	few	TGTGCCAGCAGATTGACAGGGGGTAGCAATCAGCCCCAGCATTTT	CASRLTGGSNQPQHF
15	TRBV30	TRBD2	TRBJ2-3	-	TGTGCCTGGAGTAAAGGGACTACTAGCACAGATACGCAGTATTTT	CAWSKGTTSTDTQYF
14	TRBV5-6	TRBD1	TRBJ2-7	few	TGTGCCAGCAGCTTGGCACAGGGGCTGTACGAGCAGTACTTC	CASSLAQGLYEQYF
15	TRBV27	-	TRBJ1-1	-	TGTGCCAGCAGTTTTAAGAGATCCGGGAGCACTGAAGCTTTCTTT	CASSFKRSGSTEAFF
16	TRBV12-1	-	TRBJ2-3	-	TGTGCCAGCAGCTTTGTTGGGGGGGCAACCGCAGATACGCAGTATTTT	CASSFVGGATADTQYF
14	TRBV7-2	TRBD1	TRBJ2-5	-	TGTGCCAGCAGCATCCCACACAGGGGTCAGACCCAGTACTTC	CASSIPHRGQTQYF
14	TRBV28	-	TRBJ2-7	-	TGTGCCAGCAGTTTAAGGGGCCCTCTTTACGAGCAGTACTTC	CASSLRGPLYEQYF
13	TRBV18	-	TRBJ1-1	once	TGTGCCAGCTCATACCAAGGGGAAACTGAAGCTTTCTTT	CASSYQGETEAFF
15	TRBV5-5	TRBD2	TRBJ2-7	few	TGTGCCAGCAGCTGGGGAGCGGGGGACTTCTACGAGCAGTACTTC	CASSWGAGDFYEQYF
11	TRBV20-1	-	TRBJ1-1	few	TGCAGTGCTCAGAGAGACAGTGAAGCTTTCTTT	CSAQRDSEAFF
17	TRBV9	TRBD1	TRBJ1-1	-	TGTGCCAGCAGCGGAAGTGGAGACAGGGGAACGGGGACTGAAGCTTTCTTT	CASSGSGDRGTGTEAFF
13	TRBV5-1	TRBD1	TRBJ2-7	-	TGCGCCAGCAGTCGGGACAGACTTTACGAGCAGTACTTC	CASSRDRLYEQYF
18	TRBV15	-	TRBJ1-5	-	TGTGCCACCAGCAGAGATAGTAACACAGGAGTTAGCAATCAGCCCCAGCATTTT	CATSRDSNTGVSNQPQHF
16	TRBV7-6	-	TRBJ2-7	once	TGTGCCAGCAGCCCACTGGCGGGATCGGCGATCTACGAGCAGTACTTC	CASSPLAGSAIYEQYF
14	TRBV7-9	-	TRBJ2-4	-	TGTGCCAGCAGCCGGGGGACCTCGCTGAACATTCAGTACTTC	CASSRGTSLNIQYF
12	TRBV2	TRBD2	TRBJ2-5	-	TGTGCCAGCAGAGAGCGGGGAGAGACCCAGTACTTC	CASRERGETQYF
13	TRBV2	-	TRBJ1-1	once	TGTGCCAGCAGTGAAGAGCGGGCCACTGAAGCTTTCTTT	CASSEERATEAFF
14	TRBV15	TRBD1	TRBJ2-1	-	TGTGCCACCAGCAGAAGGACAGGGTTCTATGAGCAGTTCTTC	CATSRRTGFYEQFF
14	TRBV2	-	TRBJ1-1	few	TGTGCCAGCAGCTCCCTGGGGCAGAACACTGAAGCTTTCTTT	CASSSLGQNTEAFF
11	TRBV19	-	TRBJ2-1	-	TGTGCCAGTAGTACGGGTAATGAGCAGTTCTTC	CASSTGNEQFF
14	TRBV4-1	-	TRBJ1-2	-	TGCGCCAGCAGTCATCAGGGTTCCTCCTATGGCTACACCTTC	CASSHQGSSYGYTF
18	TRBV5-5	TRBD1	TRBJ1-6	few	TGTGCCAGCAGCTTGGCCAGGTTTGGACAGGGGGAGAATTCACCCCTCCACTTT	CASSLARFGQGENSPLHF
16	TRBV6-1	TRBD2	TRBJ2-7	few	TGTGCCAGCAGTGAAAGTCTAGCGGGGGGGTTCTACGAGCAGTACTTC	CASSESLAGGFYEQYF
15	TRBV7-6	TRBD1	TRBJ2-7	-	TGTGCCAGCAGCTCTGGGACAGGGGGGCCCTACGAGCAGTACTTC	CASSSGTGGPYEQYF
16	TRBV5-1	-	TRBJ2-5	-	TGCGCCAGCAGCCCGGGGGTTGACGCCACGGGGGAGACCCAGTACTTC	CASSPGVDATGETQYF
12	TRBV29-1	-	TRBJ2-3	-	TGCAGCGTTGTTCTGGGCCCAGATACGCAGTATTTT	CSVVLGPDTQYF
13	TRBV11-3	-	TRBJ2-5	once	TGTGCCAGCAGCTTAGGCCTACCGGGGACCCAGTACTTC	CASSLGLPGTQYF
14	TRBV9	-	TRBJ1-5	-	TGTGCCAGCAGCGAGGGACACGGCAATCAGCCCCAGCATTTT	CASSEGHGNQPQHF
15	TRBV9	TRBD2	TRBJ2-5	once	TGTGCCAGCAGCGTAGACAGCGGGAGCGGAGAGACCCAGTACTTC	CASSVDSGSGETQYF
14	TRBV4-1	-	TRBJ2-1	-	TGCGCCAGCAGCATAGCGGACCCCTACAATGAGCAGTTCTTC	CASSIADPYNEQFF
15	TRBV11-2	-	TRBJ1-3	-	TGTGCCAGCAGCACCGGACACCTCTCTGGAAACACCATATATTTT	CASSTGHLSGNTIYF
16	TRBV9	-	TRBJ2-3	-	TGTGCCAGCAGCGTAGGTTTGACTCGGAGCACAGATACGCAGTATTTT	CASSVGLTRSTDTQYF
16	TRBV6-6	TRBD1	TRBJ2-5	-	TGTGCCAGCAGACAGAAGACAGGGGCGCCCCAAGAGACCCAGTACTTC	CASRQKTGAPQETQYF
13	TRBV10-3	-	TRBJ2-3	-	TGTGCCATCAGTGAGGGCGGGACAGATACGCAGTATTTT	CAISEGGTDTQYF
15	TRBV9	-	TRBJ2-5	-	TGTGCCAGCAGCGTAGAACAGGGCGAACGAGAGACCCAGTACTTC	CASSVEQGERETQYF
13	TRBV6-1	TRBD1	TRBJ1-2	-	TGTGCCAGCAGGCCTACAGGGGGCGGGGGCTACACCTTC	CASRPTGGGGYTF
14	TRBV19	-	TRBJ2-5	-	TGTGCCAGTAGTAAGGGACATGTGAAGGAGACCCAGTACTTC	CASSKGHVKETQYF
18	TRBV29-1	TRBD1	TRBJ1-2	-	TGCAGCGTTCTCGTGGGCTCAGAACCGGGACAGGGGGCTTATGGCTACACCTTC	CSVLVGSEPGQGAYGYTF
17	TRBV4-3	TRBD2	TRBJ2-3	few	TGCGCCAGCAGCCAAGATGCTAGCGGGGGGCTGTTGGATACGCAGTATTTT	CASSQDASGGLLDTQYF
15	TRBV6-5	TRBD1	TRBJ2-7	-	TGTGCCAGCAGTTACTCCTGGGACAGAGGAAACGAGCAGTACTTC	CASSYSWDRGNEQYF
13	TRBV19	TRBD2	TRBJ2-7	few	TGTGCCAGTAGTATAGTCCCGGGGGGGTTACGGTACTTC	CASSIVPGGLRYF
14	TRBV5-5	TRBD1	TRBJ1-2	-	TGTGCCAGCAGCCGAGGACAGGGCAACTATGGCTACACCTTC	CASSRGQGNYGYTF
14	TRBV5-1	-	TRBJ1-1	-	TGCGCCAGCAGCTTGGGCCCGGGTAACACTGAAGCTTTCTTT	CASSLGPGNTEAFF
14	TRBV5-4	TRBD2	TRBJ2-3	-	TGTGCCAGCAGCTTGCCGGGGGGGCTAGATACGCAGTATTTT	CASSLPGGLDTQYF
17	TRBV5-1	TRBD2	TRBJ2-6	few	TGCGCCAGCAGCTTGGGGGGGACTAGCGCTGGGGCCAACGTCCTGACTTTC	CASSLGGTSAGANVLTF
15	TRBV18	TRBD1	TRBJ1-1	-	TGTGCCAGCTCACCACAGGGGACAGAGAACACTGAAGCTTTCTTT	CASSPQGTENTEAFF
13	TRBV9	-	TRBJ1-4	-	TGTGCCAGCAGCGAGGGGGGGGGCGAAAAACTGTTTTTT	CASSEGGGEKLFF
11	TRBV30	-	TRBJ1-4	-	TGTGCCTGGAGTGGTGGCGGGGAACTGTTTTTT	CAWSGGGELFF